The clone carrying this TCR beta chain turned up a few times. Its antigen is as yet unknown. V lost 6 bases and J 4 bases, leaving 12 bases between the germline ends. CDR1 MRHNA and CDR2 SNTAGT come from the germline V gene. The CDR3 runs to 13 residues. The data were produced by immunoSEQ multiplex PCR, yet TCRdb's version contains in-frame clones alone and is incomplete. Of approximately 120,000 clones listed, about 90% were seen once; the top ten hold 4% to 5.5%. This specimen comes from a study of T cell responses to AZD1222 COVID-19 vaccine. Study results and caveats: Of spike-specific TCRs, nearly half reportedly target regions left unmutated in variants.

This TCR was recovered from an adult in good health. The chain links TRBV6-4 to TRBJ2-5; the D is unclear. Source: peripheral blood, taken on day 0 of MenACWY control vaccination. CDR3 sequence (DNA): TGTGCCAGCAGCGCCGGGCCCACAGAGACCCAGTACTTC. This codes for CASSAGPTETQYF.